One and the same sample provided the 19 T cell receptor beta chains below, sequenced in a study of blood T cells in healthy people across ages. For the second PCR, which ran for about 6 to 11 cycles, a sample-barcoded 5' primer and a J-beta primer mix were used. TCRdb recomputed calls from the 5' RACE reads with MiXCR, one row per CDR3 protein. Here the sample spans about 1.5 million distinct CDR3 sequences, 35% to 45% being singletons. Input material: blood. The receptors stem from a woman younger than 35 in good health.

Only a few counts were recorded for this clonotype. V is TRBV5-1 and J is TRBJ2-3; the D is unclear. CDR1 and CDR2 from the germline V gene are SGHRS and YFSETQ. This CDR3 comprises 15 residues. Trimming took off 4 bases at V and 1 base at J, with 13 bases between the two ends. The CDR3: CASSPLQTGTDTQYF. DNA of the CDR3: TGCGCCAGCAGCCCCCTTCAAACGGGCACAGATACGCAGTATTTT.

The chain recombines TRBV4-3 with TRBJ2-1, with D tentatively TRBD2 (5 bases). The CDR3 covers 15 residues. Germline CDR1 LGHNA, CDR2 YSLEER. Trimming removed 3 bases at V and 4 bases at J, with 13 bases between. CDR3: CASSHISGTYNEQFF. The CDR3 DNA reads TGCGCCAGCAGCCATATCAGCGGAACTTACAATGAGCAGTTCTTC.

The chain has TRBV13 and TRBJ1-6, with D possibly being TRBD1 (5 bases). Germline assignment: CDR1 PRHDT and CDR2 FYEKMQ (reference sequence). The CDR3 runs to 15 residues. Trimming shortened V by 5 bases and J by 0 bases, and 8 bases separated the two germline ends. In DNA form, the CDR3 reads TGTGCCAGCAGCGCAGGGTTCTCCTATAATTCACCCCTCCACTTT. It translates to CASSAGFSYNSPLHF.

This sequence joins TRBV4-1 and TRBJ1-1; 7 bases fit TRBD1. With V trimmed by 4 bases and J by 1 base, 6 bases remained unmatched. Germline values: CDR1 MGHRA, CDR2 YSYEKL. The CDR3 spans 15 residues. The CDR3 bases are TGCGCCAGCAGCCTTTGGGGGACAGAGAACACTGAAGCTTTCTTT. Residues: CASSLWGTENTEAFF.

This clonotype was recorded a few times. The chain is built from TRBV3-1 and TRBJ2-3, with 7 bases lining up with TRBD1. Trimming took 1 base from V and 6 from J; bases not matched to a gene: 4. This CDR3 region has 14 residues. Germline V CDR1 and CDR2: LGHDT, YNNKEL (reference sequence). CDR3 DNA sequence: TGTGCCAGCAGCCAAGTTGGGACAGTCGATACGCAGTATTTT. Residues: CASSQVGTVDTQYF.

The chain recombines TRBV12-3 or TRBV12-4 with TRBJ2-1; D gene ambiguous. V was shortened by 1 base and J by 9 bases, with 10 bases between the two germline ends. This CDR3 comprises 13 residues. The CDR3 spells CASSLGQYAEQFF. The DNA for the CDR3 is TGTGCCAGCAGTTTAGGCCAGTACGCTGAGCAGTTCTTC.

This chain uses TRBV7-2 with TRBJ2-1, with 8 nucleotides matching TRBD2. The germline gives CDR1 SGHTA, CDR2 FQGNSA. The CDR3 loop spans 14 amino acids. V was clipped by 3 bases and J by 8 bases; unmatched bases: 6. This CDR3 is CASSLTAGEDEQFF. DNA of the CDR3: TGTGCCAGCAGCTTGACAGCGGGAGAGGATGAGCAGTTCTTC.

The rearrangement joins TRBV5-1 to TRBJ2-3; no clear D. CDR1 is SGHRS and CDR2 is YFSETQ in the germline V gene. This CDR3 contains 15 residues. V shed 1 base and J shed 6 bases, with 15 bases lying between them. Here the CDR3 reads CASSLWERVEDTQYF. In DNA form, the CDR3 reads TGCGCCAGCAGCTTGTGGGAAAGGGTTGAGGATACGCAGTATTTT.

This clonotype was found many times. The chain uses TRBV7-2 and TRBJ2-3; D remains unclear. The CDR3 is 14 residues long. The germline CDR1 and CDR2 sequences are SGHTA and FQGNSA. V was clipped by 0 bases and J by 4 bases, with 8 bases between them. The CDR3 loop is CASSLAGSADTQYF. CDR3 nucleotide sequence: TGTGCCAGCAGCTTAGCTGGGTCTGCAGATACGCAGTATTTT. The full variable domain, with the rest looked up from reference TRBV7-2 and TRBJ2-3, is GAGVSQSPSNKVTEKGKDVELRCDPISGHTALYWYRQSLGQGLEFLIYFQGNSAPDKSGLPSDRFSAERTGGSVSTLTIQRTQQEDSAVYLCASSLAGSADTQYFGPGTRLTVL.

This chain links TRBV9 with TRBJ2-2; TRBD1 matches at 8 bases. Germline V gene sequence: CDR1 SGDLS, CDR2 YYNGEE. V shed 3 bases and J 3 bases; nucleotides not matched to a gene: 1. The CDR3 covers 14 residues. In DNA, the CDR3 is TGTGCCAGCAGCGGGACAGGGTACACCGGGGAGCTGTTTTTT. Its protein product is CASSGTGYTGELFF.

V usage is TRBV7-2 and J usage is TRBJ1-5, with D perhaps TRBD1 (5 bases). The V gene's germline CDR1 is SGHTA and CDR2 FQGNSA. The CDR3 extends over 14 amino acids. The ends were cut back, 3 bases at V and 6 bases at J, with 12 bases in the middle. The CDR3 protein is CASSLGWQGQPQHF. The CDR3 DNA sequence: TGTGCCAGCAGCTTGGGTTGGCAGGGTCAGCCCCAGCATTTT.

The rearrangement joins TRBV5-1 to TRBJ1-1, with 8 bases identical to TRBD1. J lost 4 bases, V lost 4 bases, and 6 bases had no gene match. The CDR3 is 14 amino acids. Per the germline V gene, CDR1 is SGHRS and CDR2 is YFSETQ. CDR3 protein: CASSVITGGTEAFF. The CDR3 nucleotides are TGCGCCAGCAGCGTGATCACAGGGGGCACTGAAGCTTTCTTT.

For this clonotype: An end of the junction does not agree with germline; a read error may underlie this. The chain joins TRBV3-1 to TRBJ2-5; 11 bases are shared with TRBD2. The CDR3 extends over 17 amino acids. CDR1 LGHDT and CDR2 YNNKEL come from the germline V gene (reference sequence). This chain's CDR3 is CAGSRSPTSGGGETQYF. The CDR3 DNA reads TGTGCCGGCAGCCGAAGTCCTACTAGCGGGGGTGGAGAGACCCAGTACTTC.

With regard to this clonotype: The junction shows a germline mismatch at one end, possibly a read error. This rearrangement joins TRBV9 to TRBJ2-3; maybe TRBD2 (5 bases). The CDR3 consists of 18 residues. Germline loops: CDR1 SGDLS, CDR2 YYNGEE. CDR3 bases: TGTGCCAGCAACGTAACACACGGGGTGGCAATCAGCACAGATACGCAGTATTTT. It specifies CASNVTHGVAISTDTQYF.

The chain couples TRBV10-3 to TRBJ2-5; a possible D gene is TRBD1 (6 bases). Per the germline V gene, CDR1 is ENHRY and CDR2 is SYGVKD. The V end was cut by 0 bases, the J end by 11 bases, with 16 bases between. The CDR3 runs to 14 residues. The CDR3 DNA follows: TGTGCCATCAGTGAGTCTCCAGGGGACAATGAGCAGTACTTC. Translated, it gives CAISESPGDNEQYF.

Turning to this clonotype: A clone one base away is much larger, so this may be a read error. The J gene is TRBJ2-1, the V gene TRBV29-1, with TRBD2 matching over 12 bases. Germline V gives CDR1 SQVTM, CDR2 ANQGSEA. V was pared by 4 bases and J by 12 bases, with 13 bases of the junction left unmatched. The CDR3 length is 15 residues. CDR3 sequence: CSVGVRLAGEGGQFF. As DNA, the CDR3 is TGCAGCGTTGGAGTGAGACTAGCGGGAGAAGGTGGGCAGTTCTTC.

The chain is built from TRBV7-2 and TRBJ2-1; D is possibly TRBD2 (6 bases). The CDR3 has 15 amino acids. In germline, CDR1 is SGHTA, CDR2 FQGNSA. V dropped 5 bases and J dropped 0 bases, with 11 bases sitting between them. This CDR3 is CASSPVADSYNEQFF. Written as DNA, the CDR3 is TGTGCCAGCAGCCCCGTAGCGGACTCCTACAATGAGCAGTTCTTC.

The rearrangement uses TRBV20-1 and TRBJ2-3; maybe TRBD2 (5 bases). This CDR3 is 17 amino acids long. V lost 3 bases to trimming and J lost 3 bases, with 22 bases between them. Germline CDR1 DFQATT, CDR2 SNEGSKA (reference sequence). The CDR3, as DNA: TGCAGTGCTAGCCTCAGATCCGGAGCGGTTGATACAGATACGCAGTATTTT. Amino acid sequence: CSASLRSGAVDTDTQYF.

This clonotype was counted a few times. At one end, the junction sequence differs from germline, possibly due to a read error. The J gene is TRBJ2-4, the V gene TRBV27; TRBD1 matches 9 bases. Germline-derived CDR1 and CDR2 are MNHEY and SMNVEV (reference sequence). The length of the CDR3 is 16 residues. The CDR3 region is CTSRTQDRGRGNEQYF. The CDR3 DNA reads as TGTACCAGCAGGACTCAGGACAGGGGACGTGGAAATGAGCAGTACTTC.